A single T cell receptor (beta chain) is shown here with its context. These data come from a study of beta chain features in type 1 diabetes. Heparinised blood was drawn once per donor, averaging about 116 mL. Cell sorting via CD45RO/CCR7/CD25/CD127/CD95/CD27 was performed to obtain CD4+ naive, central memory, regulatory and stem cell-like memory cells. The length of the CDR3 is 16 residues. CDR1 and CDR2 (germline): ENHRY, SYGVKD. V trimming: 10 bases; J trimming: 4 bases; junction bases outside the gene matches: 16. Expressed TCRB transcripts were sequenced, since all the RNA that had been isolated was reverse transcribed. The table came from immunoSEQ multiplex PCR; TCRdb's copy has only in-frame clones and leaves some out. The table lists about 620,000 clones, about a sixth of them singletons.

This sequence originates from a man between 18 and 29 years old in good health. The chain couples TRBV10-3 to TRBJ2-5; TRBD1 matches at 9 bases. The sample comprised naive CD4+ T cells from blood. The CDR3 nucleotides read TGTGCCACCGGGGGACAGGGTGACCTAAGGGCAGAGACCCAGTACTTC. Amino acids: CATGGQGDLRAETQYF.